The 6 T cell receptor beta chains in this list originate from one sample, sequenced in a study of beta chain features in type 1 diabetes. Sequenced material consisted of expressed TCRB transcripts (all of the isolated RNA was reverse transcribed). Assay: immunoSEQ multiplex PCR; the TCRdb copy retains only in-frame clones and omits some. The sample includes a few hundred thousand clones, around 26% of them seen just once. Sequenced input: central memory CD4+ T cells from blood. These receptors were collected from a man younger than 40 in good health.

The CDR3 nucleotides are TGTGCCTGGAGTGTACGCGACAAAGCTTTCTTT. It encodes CAWSVRDKAFF. The chain combines TRBV30 with TRBJ1-1, with D unclear. The CDR3 loop spans 11 amino acids. V gave up 0 bases and J gave up 9 bases, with 8 bases separating them. Germline CDR1 and CDR2: GTSNPN and SVGIG (reference sequence).

This clone has a handful of counts. Other DNA sequences in the same sample also yield this CDR3. The J gene is TRBJ2-5, the V gene TRBV18; D gene ambiguous. CDR3 length equals 15 residues. V was pared by 2 bases and J by 5 bases, with 15 bases between. Germline CDR1 and CDR2: KGHSH and LQKENI. The CDR3 DNA reads TGTGCCAGCTCACCAAATAAAGGAGCCGGGGAGACCCAGTACTTC. It codes for CASSPNKGAGETQYF.

A few counts support this clone. The V gene is TRBV25-1, the J gene TRBJ1-2, with D uncertain. The CDR3 runs to 13 residues. Germline assignment: CDR1 MGHDK and CDR2 SYGVNS. Trimming took off 2 bases at V and 4 bases at J, with 8 bases between the two ends. CDR3 residues: CASSEGQFYGYTF. The CDR3 DNA follows: TGTGCCAGCAGTGAAGGGCAGTTCTATGGCTACACCTTC.

The table lists this clone with a few counts. V is TRBV5-6 and J is TRBJ2-1, with 8 bases lining up with TRBD2. The germline V gene encodes CDR1 SGHDT and CDR2 YYEEEE. J was trimmed by 7 bases and V by 1 base; bases with no gene match: 7. The CDR3 runs to 15 residues. As DNA, the CDR3 is TGTGCCAGCAGCTTGTCCAGCGGGAGTTGGAATGAGCAGTTCTTC. Protein product: CASSLSSGSWNEQFF. The whole variable domain, filled in from reference TRBV5-6 and TRBJ2-1, reads DAGVTQSPTHLIKTRGQQVTLRCSPKSGHDTVSWYQQALGQGPQFIFQYYEEEERQRGNFPDRFSGHQFPNYSSELNVNALLLGDSALYLCASSLSSGSWNEQFFGPGTRLTVL.

DNA of the CDR3: TGCAGCGTTGATAAGCAGGGCACCTACGAGCAGTACTTC. Amino acid sequence: CSVDKQGTYEQYF. The rearrangement uses TRBV29-1 and TRBJ2-7, with D perhaps matching TRBD1 (5 bases). CDR3 length: 13 amino acids. Germline CDR1 and CDR2: SQVTM and ANQGSEA. V was shortened by 3 bases and J by 2 bases, with 11 bases between the two germline ends.

V and J are TRBV5-5 and TRBJ2-3, with D possibly TRBD1 on 6 matching bases. CDR3 length equals 16 residues. Trimming took off 4 bases at V and 0 bases at J, with 15 bases between the two ends. Germline V gene lookup returns CDR1 SGHKS and CDR2 YYEKEE (reference sequence). Here the CDR3 DNA reads TGTGCCAGCAGCCCGCGCACAGGGATTAGCACAGATACGCAGTATTTT. Its protein is CASSPRTGISTDTQYF.